Below are 18 T cell receptor beta chains sequenced from a single sample in a study of T cell changes during pregnancy in multiple sclerosis. The protocol was immunoSEQ multiplex PCR, while the TCRdb copy is restricted to in-frame clones and leaves out a portion. The top ten hold 2.5% to 3.5% of the sample, which has tens of thousands of clones, roughly nine tenths seen once. Sequencing was performed on CD8+ T cells from peripheral blood mononuclear cells, taken before pregnancy. Receptors were obtained from a female donor with multiple sclerosis, enrolled in a pregnancy study.

This clone was counted a few times. V usage is TRBV6-4 and J usage is TRBJ2-1, with 9 bases aligning to TRBD2. The CDR3 length is 13 residues. CDR1 MRHNA and CDR2 SNTAGT come from the germline V gene. The ends lost 4 bases at V and 6 bases at J; junction bases unmatched: 1. The DNA of the CDR3 is TGTGCCAGCAGTGGGCGGGAGGGCAATGAGCAGTTCTTC. This encodes CASSGREGNEQFF.

The chain uses TRBV6-5 and TRBJ2-1; possible D gene TRBD2, 5 bases. Germline lookup yields CDR1 MNHEY and CDR2 SVGAGI. The CDR3 runs to 15 residues. Trimming shortened V by 1 base and J by 0 bases, and 7 bases separated the two germline ends. CDR3 sequence reads: CASSYLASSYNEQFF. CDR3 bases: TGTGCCAGCAGTTACTTAGCGAGCTCCTACAATGAGCAGTTCTTC.

This sequence joins TRBV7-6 and TRBJ2-3; D might be TRBD2 (6 bases). CDR1 SGHVS and CDR2 FNYEAQ come from the germline V gene. The CDR3 spans 14 residues. Trimming took off 5 bases at V and 4 bases at J, with 13 bases between the two ends. The CDR3 loop reads CASSARWGADTQYF. The CDR3 DNA follows: TGTGCCAGCAGCGCGCGGTGGGGGGCAGATACGCAGTATTTT.

The rearrangement joins TRBV15 to TRBJ1-2; D is ambiguous. V lost 3 bases and J 6 bases, leaving 5 bases between the germline ends. The CDR3 length is 11 residues. CDR1 is LNHNV, CDR2 YYDKDF, per germline (reference sequence). CDR3 loop: CATSSPDGYTF. The CDR3 DNA is TGTGCCACCAGCAGTCCAGATGGCTACACCTTC. Filled out from reference TRBV15 and TRBJ1-2, the complete variable domain reads DAMVIQNPRYQVTQFGKPVTLSCSQTLNHNVMYWYQQKSSQAPKLLFHYYDKDFNNEADTPDNFQSRRPNTSFCFLDIRSPGLGDTAMYLCATSSPDGYTFGSGTRLTVV.

In this sample, this clone turned up a few times. V and J are TRBV15 and TRBJ2-3; perhaps TRBD2 as D (6 bases). The CDR3 totals 15 residues. Germline loops: CDR1 LNHNV, CDR2 YYDKDF (reference sequence). The germline V and J ends were trimmed by 0 bases and 2 bases, with 9 bases remaining between them. Here the CDR3 reads CATSRERGTTDTQYF. CDR3 bases: TGTGCCACCAGCAGAGAGCGGGGTACCACAGATACGCAGTATTTT.

The gene calls are TRBV9 and TRBJ2-2, with D possibly matching TRBD2 (6 bases). CDR1 and CDR2 from the germline V gene are SGDLS and YYNGEE. The V gene lost 1 base and the J gene lost 1 base, with 17 bases spanning the gap. This CDR3 is 18 amino acids long. CDR3 nucleotide sequence: TGTGCCAGCAGCGTAAAGAGCGGAGGGACGTTGAACACCGGGGAGCTGTTTTTT. This encodes CASSVKSGGTLNTGELFF.

This chain connects TRBV6-1 to TRBJ2-7; TRBD2 aligns across 7 bases. Germline CDR1 MNHNS, CDR2 SASEGT. Trimming cost V 0 bases and J 9 bases; bases outside gene matches: 11. The CDR3 extends over 15 amino acids. The CDR3 region is CASSEALGGGGVQYF. As DNA, the CDR3 is TGTGCCAGCAGTGAAGCTCTCGGCGGGGGAGGGGTGCAGTACTTC.

This clone was recorded a few times. The rearrangement links TRBV11-2 to TRBJ1-5; 11 bases line up with TRBD1. CDR3 size: 15 residues. Germline values: CDR1 SGHAT, CDR2 FQNNGV. The ends lost 5 bases at V and 5 bases at J; junction bases unmatched: 5. CDR3 in DNA: TGTGCCAGCAGCCAGGGACAGGGGGGCGATCAGCCCCAGCATTTT. Translation gives CASSQGQGGDQPQHF.

V is TRBV9 and J is TRBJ1-1; weak D call: TRBD1 (6 bases). Trimming took off 1 base at V and 1 base at J, with 23 bases between the two ends. This CDR3 is built from 19 residues. Germline-derived CDR1 and CDR2 are SGDLS and YYNGEE. Here the CDR3 DNA reads TGTGCCAGCAGCGTAAACCTTGCTGGGGGGGAAGGGGGGAACACTGAAGCTTTCTTT. It translates to CASSVNLAGGEGGNTEAFF.

This chain joins TRBV11-3 and TRBJ2-1; 11 positions agree with TRBD2. Germline V gene lookup returns CDR1 SGHNT and CDR2 YENEEA. The CDR3 covers 17 residues. After removal of 5 bases from V and 4 bases from J, the junction contained 10 bases not matched to a gene. In DNA, the CDR3 is TGTGCCAGCAGCCCCCGCACTAGCGGGGGCGCTTACAATGAGCAGTTCTTC. This sequence encodes CASSPRTSGGAYNEQFF.

This clone was observed once. J is TRBJ1-6 and V is TRBV21-1; the table's D gene call, TRBD1, was not cross checked with the DNA. TRBV21-1 is tagged as a pseudogene. This CDR3 is built from 13 residues. CDR3 loop: CASSIQGYSPLHF. The CDR3 DNA reads TGTGCCAGCAGCATACAGGGGTATTCACCCCTCCACTTT.

The chain is built from TRBV27 and TRBJ1-2; possibly TRBD1 for D (5 bases). Germline lookup yields CDR1 MNHEY and CDR2 SMNVEV (reference sequence). CDR3 length: 15 residues. Trimming stripped 3 bases from V and 5 bases from J, with 16 bases between. The DNA for the CDR3 is TGTGCCAGCAGTTTTGAACAGAACCGGGGGTATGGCTACACCTTC. Protein: CASSFEQNRGYGYTF.

The rearrangement uses TRBV27 and TRBJ1-2; weak D call: TRBD1 (5 bases). The CDR3 totals 13 residues. CDR1 and CDR2 (germline): MNHEY, SMNVEV (reference sequence). V was trimmed by 5 bases and J by 7 bases, leaving 14 bases between them. The CDR3 DNA reads as TGTGCCAGCAGTCGGGGCAGGGACTTTGGCTACACCTTC. Amino acid sequence: CASSRGRDFGYTF.

The chain uses TRBV27 and TRBJ1-2; possibly TRBD1 for D (6 bases). This CDR3 is 13 amino acids long. V gave up 3 bases and J gave up 4 bases, with 9 bases separating them. The germline CDR1 and CDR2 sequences are MNHEY and SMNVEV (reference sequence). In DNA form, the CDR3 reads TGTGCCAGCAGTTTCGGACAGTTCTATGGCTACACCTTC. It yields the protein CASSFGQFYGYTF.

The chain carries TRBV7-3 and TRBJ1-6, with 7 bases fitting TRBD1. The CDR3 loop spans 16 amino acids. V trimming: 5 bases; J trimming: 9 bases; junction bases outside the gene matches: 13. CDR1 is SGHTA, CDR2 FQGTGA, per germline. CDR3 sequence (DNA): TGTGCCAGCAGCCGGGAGCCACAGGGGATGGGTTCACCCCTCCACTTT. Translating it yields CASSREPQGMGSPLHF.

This chain joins TRBV6-5 and TRBJ1-5; 7 bases align to TRBD1. This CDR3 contains 13 residues. Unmatched junction bases numbered 6, after V lost 6 bases and J lost 7 bases. Per germline, CDR1 MNHEY and CDR2 SVGAGI. The CDR3 here is CASSTGVFQPQHF. The CDR3 DNA reads TGTGCCAGCAGCACAGGGGTGTTCCAGCCCCAGCATTTT.

The genes are TRBV23-1 and TRBJ1-5, with D possibly TRBD1 on 5 matching bases. TRBV23-1 is an open reading frame, and its role is uncertain. Trimming stripped 0 bases from V and 0 bases from J, with 12 bases between. The CDR3 has 17 amino acids. CDR3 region: CASSQSPGGYSNQPQHF. The CDR3 DNA reads as TGCGCCAGCAGTCAATCCCCTGGGGGGTATAGCAATCAGCCCCAGCATTTT.

The rearrangement uses TRBV7-6 and TRBJ1-4; 7 bases line up with TRBD1. Germline V gene data show CDR1 as SGHVS and CDR2 as FNYEAQ. After removal of 5 bases from V and 2 bases from J, the junction contained 11 bases not matched to a gene. This CDR3 spans 17 amino acids. CDR3 coding DNA: TGTGCCAGCAGCGTACGACAGGGAATGGGTACTAATGAAAAACTGTTTTTT. It specifies CASSVRQGMGTNEKLFF.